This T cell receptor beta chain was sequenced in a study of cytomegalovirus exposure and HLA in healthy donors. Study-wide context: It was reported in a later analysis that the same platform had been used for the 120 validation repertoires as for the approximately 670 first-cohort repertoires.

Measured with immunoSEQ multiplex PCR; TCRdb has only the in-frame clones, and not every one. The sample records around 160,000 clones, approximately 80% being singletons. CDR3 length equals 16 residues. The germline V gene has CDR1 KGHSH and CDR2 LQKENI. The V and J ends lost 2 bases and 6 bases respectively, with 20 bases between them. Regarding this clone: Its antigen is not known.

Study conclusions and caveats: Rare TCR sequences dominated, though some public TCRs recurred in many donors. The tendency of first-cohort TCR clusters to co-occur in the roughly 130 validation repertoires emerged from a later analysis.

Sequencing was done on a sample of PBMCs. The receptor was derived from a man aged 25-45 years in good health and CMV-seropositive. This chain uses TRBV18 with TRBJ2-7; D perhaps matches TRBD2 (7 bases). In DNA, the CDR3 is TGTGCCAGCTCACCAGGGGGGGGCAACGAAGGCCGCGAGCAGTACTTC. Translation gives CASSPGGGNEGREQYF.